This T cell receptor (beta chain) was identified in a study of T-cell reconstitution after alpha-beta-depleted transplantation in children. The library targeted TCRbeta and was prepared with unique molecular identifiers. One entry per CDR3 protein, called by TCRdb with MiXCR from the PCR reads. The data hold about 460,000 distinct CDR3 sequences, with about an eighth observed a single time. The sample holds a few counts of this clonotype. This TCR derives from a human donor who donated a stem cell graft to a child with combined immunodeficiency. The material was PBMCs from the stem cell graft donor, obtained from the stem cell graft.

The CDR3 DNA reads TGTGCCAGCAGCCAAGATTTTACGGGTTACCGGGGAAACGAGCAGTACTTC. This translates into CASSQDFTGYRGNEQYF. This rearrangement joins TRBV14 to TRBJ2-7, with D perhaps TRBD2 (5 bases). This CDR3 has 17 amino acids. Germline V gene data show CDR1 as SGHDN and CDR2 as FVKESK. V lost 0 bases to trimming and J lost 5 bases, with 20 bases between them.